The 24 T cell receptor beta chains presented below share a single source sample, sequenced in a study of CD8+ T cells in alopecia areata. cDNA serving as the sequencing template came from extracted, reverse transcribed RNA. Produced via immunoSEQ multiplex PCR; TCRdb's table is partial and in-frame only. The sample is made up of 200,000 to 300,000 clones, none counted only once. On the basis of CD4, CD8alpha, NKG2D, NKG2ACE and other markers, pooled cutaneous lymph node cells were sorted. Sequenced material: CD4+ T cells sorted from a lymph node. Receptor source: a C3H/HeJ mouse with alopecia areata. Strain MHC haplotype: H2-k.

This clone came up a few times. Germline and genes here are mouse. The read ends 4 residues early relative to the CDR3; the germline J gene fills the gap. The chain carries TRBV5 and TRBJ1-1; 8 positions match TRBD1. CDR3 length equals 15 residues. Germline CDR1 LGHNA, CDR2 YNLKQL (reference sequence). Trimming cost V 0 bases and J 2 bases; bases outside gene matches: 2. CDR3 region: CASSQDAGGNTEVFF. CDR3 DNA (partial): TGTGCCAGCAGCCAAGATGCAGGGGGCAACACA.

As concerns this clone: The gene symbols are mouse symbols. Coverage ceases 4 residues before the CDR3 finishes, and the germline J gene fills in the end. The rearrangement uses TRBV13-1 and TRBJ2-2; TRBD1 matches 7 bases. Germline loops: CDR1 NSHNY, CDR2 SYGAGN. The CDR3 has 15 amino acids. J gave up 5 bases and V 2 bases, and 6 bases lay outside the gene matches. The sequenced CDR3 bases are TGTGCCAGCAGTGACTTGACAGGGCGGACCGGG. This sequence encodes CASSDLTGRTG. The full-length CDR3 reads as CASSDLTGRTGQLYF.

Comment on this clone: The genes and germline here are from mouse. The CDR3 here is CASSSGHRSYNSPLYF. CDR3 DNA, as far as it was read: TGTGCCAGCAGCTCCGGACACCGTTCCTATAATTCGCCC. The V gene is TRBV19, the J gene TRBJ1-6, with D possibly matching TRBD1 (5 bases). The CDR3 is cut off 3 residues early in the read; its end comes from the germline J gene. TRBJ1-6 is annotated as an ORF whose role is uncertain. This CDR3 contains 16 residues. Germline CDR1 FNHDT, CDR2 SITEND (reference sequence). The ends were cut back, 5 bases at V and 0 bases at J, with 12 bases in the middle.

On this clone itself: All gene names here are mouse names. The missing CDR3 end, 4 residues past where the read stops, is filled in from the germline J gene. The sample carries other DNA sequences with the same CDR3. This chain connects TRBV5 to TRBJ2-5, with D uncertain. Germline values: CDR1 LGHNA, CDR2 YNLKQL (reference sequence). Trimming stripped 1 base from V and 0 bases from J, with 5 bases between. The length of the CDR3 is 14 residues. Partial CDR3 DNA: TGTGCCAGCAGCCAAGTCGTCAACCAAGAC. Amino acid sequence: CASSQVVNQD. The complete CDR3 reads CASSQVVNQDTQYF.

Note on this clone: These gene names are mouse names. Coverage ceases 4 residues before the CDR3 finishes, and the germline J gene fills in the end. The chain carries TRBV13-1 and TRBJ2-1; the D gene is possibly TRBD1 (6 bases). The ends were cut back, 1 base at V and 0 bases at J, with 8 bases in the middle. The CDR3 length is 15 residues. The V gene's germline CDR1 is NSHNY and CDR2 SYGAGN. The sequenced CDR3 bases are TGTGCCAGCAGTGATTACAGGGATAACTATGCT. Translating it yields CASSDYRDNYA. The CDR3 reads in full as CASSDYRDNYAEQFF.

For this clone: Genes and germline are mouse. The read is 4 residues too short to cover the CDR3 end, so that end is filled in from the germline J gene. This chain joins TRBV5 and TRBJ2-7, with a tentative D call TRBD1 (6 bases). The CDR3 is 13 amino acids. The germline CDR1 and CDR2 sequences are LGHNA and YNLKQL (reference sequence). The sequenced part of the CDR3 DNA is TGTGCCAGCAGCCCGCAGGGGCGGGAT. This encodes CASSPQGRD. The CDR3, in full, reads CASSPQGRDEQYF.

In this sample, this clone turned up many times. Any gene name here is a mouse gene name. The read finishes 4 residues shy of the CDR3 end, and the germline J gene is used to complete it. The rearrangement uses TRBV17 and TRBJ2-5; D call uncertain. This CDR3 comprises 13 residues. Germline V gene sequence: CDR1 MNHDT, CDR2 YYDKIL. V lost 4 bases to trimming and J lost 1 base, with 6 bases between them. CDR3: CASSKWDQDTQYF. Incomplete CDR3 DNA: TGTGCTAGCAGTAAGTGGGACCAAGAC. Together with reference TRBV17 and TRBJ2-5, the CDR3 gives the full variable domain: DTTVKQNPRYKLARVGKPVNLICSQTMNHDTMYWYQKKPNQAPKLLLFYYDKILNREADTFEKFQSSRPNNSFCSLYIGSAGLEYSAMYLCASSKWDQDTQYFGPGTRLLVL.

Concerning this clone itself: The genes and germline here are from mouse. The read ends 4 residues shy of where the CDR3 ends; the end is completed using the germline J gene. J is TRBJ2-1 and V is TRBV19, with a weak D call TRBD2 (6 bases). Germline lookup yields CDR1 FNHDT and CDR2 SITEND (reference sequence). The V gene lost 2 bases and the J gene lost 4 bases, with 10 bases spanning the gap. This CDR3 is 14 amino acids long. The sequenced part of the CDR3 DNA is TGTGCCAGCAGTATGGGACTCTTTTATGCT. This gives the protein CASSMGLFYA. In full, the CDR3 reads CASSMGLFYAEQFF.

A word on this clone: Gene names and germline refer to mouse. CDR3 residues: CASSRGLGGEDTQYF. The sequenced part of the CDR3 DNA is TGTGCCAGCAGTAGGGGACTGGGGGGAGAAGAC. The chain has TRBV19 and TRBJ2-5; 12 bases align to TRBD2. The read comes to an end 4 residues before the CDR3 does, leaving the germline J gene to fill in the end. The length of the CDR3 is 15 residues. In germline, CDR1 is FNHDT, CDR2 SITEND (reference sequence). Variable domain in full (rest from reference TRBV19 and TRBJ2-5): GGIITQTPKFLIGQEGQKLTLKCQQNFNHDTMYWYRQDSGKGLRLIYYSITENDLQKGDLSEGYDASREKKSSFSLTVTSAQKNEMAVFLCASSRGLGGEDTQYFGPGTRLLVL.

Turning to this clone: Genes and germline are mouse. The read ends 4 residues early relative to the CDR3; the germline J gene fills the gap. This sequence joins TRBV14 and TRBJ2-2; 9 bases fit TRBD1. J gave up 1 base and V 2 bases, and 3 bases lay outside the gene matches. The CDR3 is 16 residues long. Germline CDR1 reads SGHDT; CDR2 reads FRDEAV. Here the CDR3 reads CASSLGDRENTGQLYF. CDR3 DNA, as far as it was read: TGTGCCAGCAGTTTAGGGGACAGGGAAAACACCGGG.

This clone showed up just a few times. The listed genes are named as in mouse. With the read ending 4 residues before the CDR3 end, the germline J gene is used to fill in that end. The rearrangement uses TRBV14 and TRBJ2-1; weak D call: TRBD1 (6 bases). The CDR3 totals 15 residues. Germline CDR1 reads SGHDT; CDR2 reads FRDEAV. Trimming pared 5 bases from V and 1 base from J, leaving 13 bases between. The CDR3 reads CASSTPGQNYAEQFF. The CDR3 DNA, read in part, is TGTGCCAGCAGCACCCCGGGACAAAACTATGCT.

This clone was seen only a few times. Genes here carry mouse names. Read sequence stops 4 residues before the CDR3 end, and the germline J gene provides the missing end. The chain links TRBV13-1 to TRBJ2-2; a weak D match, TRBD1 (6 bases). This CDR3 spans 15 amino acids. V lost 2 bases to trimming and J lost 0 bases, with 8 bases between them. Germline CDR1 reads NSHNY; CDR2 reads SYGAGN. The chain's CDR3 is CASSEGQTNTGQLYF. The CDR3 bases that were read are TGTGCCAGCAGTGAAGGACAGACAAACACCGGG.

This clone was seen more than once but under ten times. Gene names are mouse gene names. The covered CDR3 bases are TGTGCCTGGAGTCCTCCCGGGACAGGGTTCACCGGG. Its protein product is CAWSPPGTGFTG. The entire CDR3 sequence reads CAWSPPGTGFTGQLYF. This chain connects TRBV31 to TRBJ2-2; 9 nucleotides match TRBD1. The read ends 4 residues early relative to the CDR3; the germline J gene fills the gap. The V gene end was trimmed by 1 base and the J gene end by 4 bases; junction bases not matched to a gene: 7. CDR3 length: 16 residues. CDR1 GKSSPN and CDR2 SITVG come from the germline V gene.

This clone was picked up a small number of times. All gene names here are mouse names. Sequencing ends 4 residues short of the CDR3 end; the germline J gene provides the rest. The rearrangement links TRBV19 to TRBJ1-1; perhaps TRBD1 as D (6 bases). CDR1 is FNHDT and CDR2 is SITEND in the germline V gene (reference sequence). CDR3 length: 16 amino acids. V lost 4 bases and J lost 0, with 16 bases in between. The covered CDR3 bases are TGTGCCAGCAGTCCCTCCCCCGGGACACCAAACACA. Residues: CASSPSPGTPNT. The full CDR3 reads CASSPSPGTPNTEVFF.

This clone was counted ten times or more. The listed genes are named as in mouse. The read finishes 3 residues shy of the CDR3 end, and the germline J gene is used to complete it. Other DNA sequences in the sample encode the same CDR3. The chain is built from TRBV13-3 and TRBJ1-6; 10 nucleotides line up with TRBD1. TRBJ1-6 is sorted into the ORF group, with uncertain function. CDR3 length: 13 residues. Trimming removed 5 bases from V and 7 bases from J; junction bases left unmatched: 0. The germline V gene has CDR1 NNHDY and CDR2 SYVADS. The sequenced part of the CDR3 DNA is TGTGCCAGCAGGGACAGGGGGAATTCGCCC. This translates into CASRDRGNSP. The whole CDR3 reads CASRDRGNSPLYF.

Note on this clone: Genes and germline are mouse. From the germline J gene comes the end of the CDR3, since the read stops 4 residues before it. Other nucleotide sequences in the sample specify the same CDR3. The rearrangement joins TRBV13-1 to TRBJ2-1; 10 bases map to TRBD2. V lost 5 bases, J lost 1 base, and 0 bases stayed unmatched. Per germline, CDR1 NSHNY and CDR2 SYGAGN. This CDR3 is 14 amino acids long. The CDR3 sequence is CASRTGGNYAEQFF. The sequenced part of the CDR3 DNA is TGTGCCAGCAGGACTGGGGGGAACTATGCT.

This clone was observed a few times. Gene names are mouse gene names. Read coverage stops 4 residues before the CDR3 terminus; the germline J gene supplies the remainder. The J gene is TRBJ2-5, the V gene TRBV19; TRBD1 might be the D (7 bases). V lost 0 bases to trimming and J lost 2 bases, with 10 bases between them. Germline loops: CDR1 FNHDT, CDR2 SITEND (reference sequence). The CDR3 is made up of 15 amino acids. CDR3 protein: CASSIEGASQDTQYF. The covered CDR3 bases are TGTGCCAGCAGTATAGAGGGGGCGAGCCAAGAC.

A remark on this clone: Gene names are the mouse ones. CDR3 DNA, as far as it was read: TGTGCCAGCAGGAACAGGGGGTCCTCCTAT. Protein sequence: CASRNRGSSY. In full, the CDR3 reads CASRNRGSSYEQYF. The chain links TRBV13-3 to TRBJ2-7, with TRBD1 identical over 8 bases. The CDR3 end is not reached by the read, which stops 4 residues before it; the germline J gene fills it in. The CDR3 length is 14 residues. The V and J ends lost 5 bases and 0 bases, in that order; junction bases with no gene match: 4. Per germline, CDR1 NNHDY and CDR2 SYVADS.

This clone was observed a few times. Germline and genes: mouse. The sequenced fragment ends 4 residues before the CDR3 boundary, so the rest is inferred from the germline J gene. The V gene is TRBV1, the J gene TRBJ1-2; D remains ambiguous. The CDR3 has 15 residues. V shed 0 bases and J shed 4 bases, with 12 bases lying between them. The germline gives CDR1 NSQYPW, CDR2 LRSPGD (reference sequence). The CDR3 region is CTCSAEAGYSSDYTF. CDR3 DNA, as far as it was read: TGCACCTGCAGTGCAGAAGCAGGATACAGCTCC.

This clone has just a few counts. The listed genes are named as in mouse. Read data end 4 residues before the CDR3 end; the end is taken from the germline J gene. Other DNA sequences in this sample translate to the same CDR3. This chain links TRBV13-3 with TRBJ2-7, with 10 positions matching TRBD2. Germline V gene lookup returns CDR1 NNHDY and CDR2 SYVADS. CDR3 size: 14 residues. Incomplete CDR3 DNA: TGTGCCAGCAGTGACCCGGGACTGGGGTAT. Protein: CASSDPGLGY. The whole CDR3 is CASSDPGLGYEQYF.

Remarks on this clone: Genes and germline are mouse. The observed sequence ends 4 residues before the CDR3 terminus, with the missing tail filled in from the germline J gene. This specimen includes other DNA sequences encoding the same CDR3. The chain carries TRBV19 and TRBJ2-7; 9 bases fit TRBD2. The CDR3 runs to 14 residues. Germline-derived CDR1 and CDR2 are FNHDT and SITEND (reference sequence). The CDR3 loop reads CASSPTGGGYEQYF. CDR3 bases read: TGTGCCAGCAGTCCGACTGGGGGAGGATAT.

Turning to this clone: Gene names are mouse gene names. Coverage ceases 4 residues before the CDR3 finishes, and the germline J gene fills in the end. The V gene is TRBV13-3, the J gene TRBJ2-5; 9 nucleotides match TRBD2. Germline CDR1 is NNHDY and CDR2 is SYVADS. There are 14 residues in the CDR3. V lost 7 bases, J lost 2 bases, and 5 bases stayed unmatched. The CDR3 DNA, read in part, is TGTGCCAGCTCTCGACTGGGGGCCCAAGAC. Protein: CASSRLGAQD. The whole CDR3 is CASSRLGAQDTQYF. The full variable domain, rest sourced from reference TRBV13-3 and TRBJ2-5, is EAAVTQSPRSKVAVTGGKVTLSCHQTNNHDYMYWYRQDTGHGLRLIHYSYVADSTEKGDIPDGYKASRPSQENFSLILELASLSQTAVYFCASSRLGAQDTQYFGPGTRLLVL.

This clone was seen more than once but under ten times. Mouse gene names apply. Read coverage stops 4 residues before the CDR3 terminus; the germline J gene supplies the remainder. This sequence joins TRBV5 and TRBJ1-2; TRBD1 matches 8 bases. The V and J ends lost 2 bases and 3 bases, in that order; junction bases with no gene match: 5. Germline-derived CDR1 and CDR2 are LGHNA and YNLKQL (reference sequence). This CDR3 is 15 amino acids long. This CDR3 is CASSQQTGEDSDYTF. The sequenced part of the CDR3 DNA is TGTGCCAGCAGCCAACAGACAGGGGAGGACTCC.

For this clone: Gene names and germline match the mouse. Sequencing ends 4 residues short of the CDR3 end; the germline J gene provides the rest. This chain connects TRBV19 to TRBJ1-1; the match to TRBD1 covers 10 bases. The CDR3 length is 15 residues. Trimming cost V 1 base and J 4 bases; bases outside gene matches: 4. Germline CDR1 FNHDT, CDR2 SITEND (reference sequence). CDR3: CASSIPGTGATEVFF. The DNA read from the CDR3 is TGTGCCAGCAGTATACCCGGGACAGGGGCCACA.